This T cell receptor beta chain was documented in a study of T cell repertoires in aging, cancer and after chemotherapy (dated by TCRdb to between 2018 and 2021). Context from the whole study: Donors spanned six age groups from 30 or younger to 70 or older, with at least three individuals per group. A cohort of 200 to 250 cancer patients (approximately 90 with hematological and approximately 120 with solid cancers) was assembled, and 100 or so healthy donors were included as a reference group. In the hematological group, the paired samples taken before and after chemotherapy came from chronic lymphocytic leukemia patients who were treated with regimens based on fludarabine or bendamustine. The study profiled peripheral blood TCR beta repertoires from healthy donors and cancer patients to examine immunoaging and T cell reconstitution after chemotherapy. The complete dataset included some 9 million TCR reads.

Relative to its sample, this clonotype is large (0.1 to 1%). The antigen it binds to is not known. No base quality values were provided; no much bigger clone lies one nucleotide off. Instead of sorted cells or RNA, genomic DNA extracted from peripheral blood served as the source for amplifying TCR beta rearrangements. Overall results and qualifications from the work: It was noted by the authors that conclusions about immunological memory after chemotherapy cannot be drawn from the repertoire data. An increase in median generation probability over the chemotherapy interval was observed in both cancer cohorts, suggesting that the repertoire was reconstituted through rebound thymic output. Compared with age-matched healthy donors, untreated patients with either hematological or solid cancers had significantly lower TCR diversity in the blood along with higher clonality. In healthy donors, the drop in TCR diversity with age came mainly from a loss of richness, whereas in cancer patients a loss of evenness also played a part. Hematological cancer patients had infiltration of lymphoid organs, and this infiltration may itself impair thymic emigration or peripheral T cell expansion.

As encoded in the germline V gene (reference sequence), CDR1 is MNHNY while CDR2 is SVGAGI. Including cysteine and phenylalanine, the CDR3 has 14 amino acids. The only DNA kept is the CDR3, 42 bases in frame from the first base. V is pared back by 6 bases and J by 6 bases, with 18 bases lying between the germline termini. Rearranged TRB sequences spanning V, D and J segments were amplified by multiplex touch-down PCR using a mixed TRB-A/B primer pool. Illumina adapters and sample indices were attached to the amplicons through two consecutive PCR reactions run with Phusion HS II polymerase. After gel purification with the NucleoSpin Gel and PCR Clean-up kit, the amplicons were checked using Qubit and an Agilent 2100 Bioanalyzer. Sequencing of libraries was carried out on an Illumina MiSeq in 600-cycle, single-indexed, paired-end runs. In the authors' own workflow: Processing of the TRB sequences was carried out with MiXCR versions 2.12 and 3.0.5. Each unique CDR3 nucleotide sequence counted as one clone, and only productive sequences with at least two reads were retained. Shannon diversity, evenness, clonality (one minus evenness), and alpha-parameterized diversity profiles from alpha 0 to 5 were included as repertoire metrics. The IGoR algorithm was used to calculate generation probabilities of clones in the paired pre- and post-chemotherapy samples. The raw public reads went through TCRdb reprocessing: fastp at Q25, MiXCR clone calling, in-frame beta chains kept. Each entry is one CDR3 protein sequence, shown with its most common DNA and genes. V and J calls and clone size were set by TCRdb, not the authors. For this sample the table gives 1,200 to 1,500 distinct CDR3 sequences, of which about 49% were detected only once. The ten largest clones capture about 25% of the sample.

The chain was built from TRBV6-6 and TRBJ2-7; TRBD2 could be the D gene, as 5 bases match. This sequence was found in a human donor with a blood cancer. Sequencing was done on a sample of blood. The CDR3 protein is CASSGEEESGEQYF. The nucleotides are TGTGCCAGCAGCGGCGAGGAGGAATCGGGCGAGCAGTACTTC.